One and the same sample provided the 27 T cell receptor beta chains below, sequenced in a study of OX40 agonist ivuxolimab in advanced cancers. Sequencing was performed with immunoSEQ multiplex PCR; in TCRdb, only in-frame clones are kept and a portion is missing. This table holds tens of thousands of clones, 86% found once. Source: CD4+ or CD8+ T cells sorted from blood, taken in a trial of the OX40 agonist ivuxolimab. Receptors were obtained from an adult with an advanced solid tumor such as melanoma, head and neck, liver or kidney cancer.

V and J are TRBV6-5 and TRBJ2-1, with no clear D. Germline V gene data show CDR1 as MNHEY and CDR2 as SVGAGI. Trimming pared 10 bases from V and 0 bases from J, leaving 10 bases between. The CDR3 is made up of 13 amino acids. As DNA, the CDR3 is TGTGCCACCTTCGATTTCTCCTACAATGAGCAGTTCTTC. Amino acids: CATFDFSYNEQFF.

The J gene is TRBJ2-2, the V gene TRBV5-1, with D tentatively TRBD2 (5 bases). Per germline, CDR1 SGHRS and CDR2 YFSETQ. There are 14 residues in the CDR3. Trimming shortened V by 4 bases and J by 4 bases, and 11 bases separated the two germline ends. The chain's CDR3 is CASSGSASTGELFF. CDR3 nucleotide sequence: TGCGCCAGCAGCGGGAGCGCTTCCACCGGGGAGCTGTTTTTT.

The V gene is TRBV7-6, the J gene TRBJ2-2; D ambiguous. V was clipped by 2 bases and J by 2 bases, with 18 bases between them. The CDR3 spans 18 residues. CDR1 SGHVS and CDR2 FNYEAQ come from the germline V gene. The CDR3 is CASSLLSRSLGNTGELFF. The CDR3 region has the DNA TGTGCCAGCAGCTTATTGTCGCGGTCATTAGGCAACACCGGGGAGCTGTTTTTT.

V is TRBV10-2 and J is TRBJ1-3; maybe TRBD1 (5 bases). Trimming cost V 10 bases and J 1 base, with 11 bases left between them. In germline, CDR1 is WSHSY, CDR2 SAAADI. The CDR3 sequence is 13 residues long. The CDR3 DNA reads TGCGCCACCAGCGGGGGATCTGGAAACACCATATATTTT. Amino acid sequence: CATSGGSGNTIYF.

This clone was recorded once. The J gene is TRBJ2-3, the V gene TRBV19; D possibly corresponds to TRBD1 (6 bases). The germline CDR1 and CDR2 sequences are LNHDA and SQIVND (reference sequence). This CDR3 is 13 amino acids long. Trimming took off 1 base at V and 14 bases at J, with 16 bases between the two ends. The CDR3 loop reads CASSIGTVPYLYF. The CDR3 DNA follows: TGTGCCAGTAGTATAGGGACAGTCCCGTACTTGTATTTT.

The genes are TRBV7-9 and TRBJ2-1; either TRBD1 or TRBD2 may supply D (6 bases each). Trimming removed 1 base from V and 8 bases from J, with 24 bases in between. Germline assignment: CDR1 SEHNR and CDR2 FQNEAQ (reference sequence). This CDR3 has 18 residues. The chain's CDR3 is CASSLGIPQGRGVHEQFF. In DNA form, the CDR3 reads TGTGCCAGCAGCTTAGGGATTCCCCAGGGGCGGGGTGTCCATGAGCAGTTCTTC. Combining the CDR3 with reference TRBV7-9 and TRBJ2-1 gives the whole variable domain DTGVSQNPRHKITKRGQNVTFRCDPISEHNRLYWYRQTLGQGPEFLTYFQNEAQLEKSRLLSDRFSAERPKGSFSTLEIQRTEQGDSAMYLCASSLGIPQGRGVHEQFFGPGTRLTVL.

The V call is TRBV30, the J call TRBJ1-2, with D unresolved. Trimming shortened V by 0 bases and J by 5 bases, and 13 bases separated the two germline ends. This CDR3 has 14 residues. The germline CDR1 and CDR2 sequences are GTSNPN and SVGIG (reference sequence). This CDR3 is CAWSVGQALYGYTF. The DNA for the CDR3 is TGTGCCTGGAGTGTAGGTCAGGCCTTATATGGCTACACCTTC.

This clone showed up just once. CDR3: CASSPRDGQETQYF. CDR3 coding DNA: TGTGCCAGCTCACCGAGGGACGGACAAGAGACCCAGTACTTC. The chain combines TRBV18 with TRBJ2-5, with D possibly being TRBD1 or TRBD2 (5 bases each). The CDR3 runs to 14 residues. Trimming shortened V by 3 bases and J by 2 bases, and 10 bases separated the two germline ends. Germline V gene sequence: CDR1 KGHSH, CDR2 LQKENI.

This chain links TRBV18 with TRBJ1-1; 11 bases line up with TRBD1. This CDR3 is 17 amino acids long. The V gene's germline CDR1 is KGHSH and CDR2 LQKENI. Trimming at V came to 3 bases and at J to 6 bases, leaving 12 bases not matched to a gene. The CDR3 nucleotides read TGTGCCAGCTCACCGTACGGACAGGGGGCAGGCATGGCTGAAGCTTTCTTT. Encoded protein: CASSPYGQGAGMAEAFF.

The chain uses TRBV6-5 and TRBJ1-2; D call uncertain. Germline-derived CDR1 and CDR2 are MNHEY and SVGAGI. The CDR3 covers 13 residues. V lost 2 bases and J 7 bases, leaving 11 bases between the germline ends. Here the CDR3 DNA reads TGTGCCAGCAGTTACGTAGGGATACGTGGCTACACCTTC. Translating it yields CASSYVGIRGYTF.

V and J are TRBV27 and TRBJ1-6, with TRBD1 matching over 7 bases. V gave up 6 bases and J gave up 9 bases; unmatched junction bases: 14. Germline CDR1 and CDR2: MNHEY and SMNVEV (reference sequence). CDR3 size: 16 residues. The CDR3 region is CASSFGPRGGGSPLHF. In DNA, the CDR3 is TGTGCCAGCAGCTTTGGACCAAGAGGGGGCGGTTCACCCCTCCACTTT.

The J gene is TRBJ1-4, the V gene TRBV6-1; 7 nucleotides match TRBD1. Germline V gene sequence: CDR1 MNHNS, CDR2 SASEGT. The CDR3 is made up of 14 amino acids. The V segment lost 5 bases and the J segment 5 bases; nucleotides outside the gene matches: 5. The CDR3 here is CASSSGTANEKLFF. In DNA, the CDR3 is TGTGCCAGCAGTAGTGGGACAGCGAATGAAAAACTGTTTTTT.

This rearrangement joins TRBV11-2 to TRBJ2-3; D unresolved. Trimming stripped 3 bases from V and 7 bases from J, with 8 bases between. CDR1 and CDR2 (germline): SGHAT, FQNNGV. The CDR3 sequence is 12 residues long. The CDR3 is CASSFRANTQYF. For the CDR3, the DNA is TGTGCCAGCAGCTTTAGGGCTAATACGCAGTATTTT.

Here the CDR3 reads CASSYWPGEQYF. The DNA of the CDR3 is TGTGCCAGCAGTTACTGGCCGGGCGAGCAGTACTTC. The rearrangement links TRBV6-6 to TRBJ2-7; D not resolved. CDR1 and CDR2 (germline): MNHNY, SVGAGI (reference sequence). CDR3 length equals 12 residues. V shed 1 base and J shed 6 bases, with 7 bases lying between them.

The rearrangement links TRBV9 to TRBJ2-4; 7 bases fit TRBD2. Germline V gene data show CDR1 as SGDLS and CDR2 as YYNGEE. There are 17 residues in the CDR3. The ends lost 0 bases at V and 2 bases at J; junction bases unmatched: 8. CDR3 amino acids: CASSVGEGREPKNIQYF. The DNA for the CDR3 is TGTGCCAGCAGCGTAGGGGAGGGAAGGGAGCCCAAAAACATTCAGTACTTC.

This chain joins TRBV29-1 and TRBJ1-1; D unclear. This CDR3 spans 12 amino acids. The V end was cut by 7 bases, the J end by 6 bases, with 15 bases between. The germline V gene has CDR1 SQVTM and CDR2 ANQGSEA. The CDR3 region has the DNA TGCAGCGCTATGACACCGGGAGCTGAAGCTTTCTTT. The encoded protein is CSAMTPGAEAFF.

The CDR3 DNA reads as TGTGCCAGCAGCTTAGGACTAGATGAGCAGTTCTTC. It codes for CASSLGLDEQFF. The chain joins TRBV7-8 to TRBJ2-1; tentative D call: TRBD2 (6 bases). The ends were cut back, 1 base at V and 8 bases at J, with 6 bases in the middle. The CDR3 covers 12 residues. The germline V gene has CDR1 SGHVS and CDR2 FQNEAQ.

The chain carries TRBV19 and TRBJ2-3; TRBD2 aligns across 9 bases. This CDR3 has 15 amino acids. V shed 3 bases, J shed 4 bases, and the junction held 5 bases outside the gene matches. Germline values: CDR1 LNHDA, CDR2 SQIVND (reference sequence). The chain's CDR3 is CASSMAGGRADTQYF. CDR3 in DNA: TGTGCCAGTAGTATGGCGGGGGGGAGGGCAGATACGCAGTATTTT.

This chain joins TRBV27 and TRBJ2-5, with TRBD2 as a possible D gene (5 bases). From germline, CDR1 is MNHEY and CDR2 SMNVEV (reference sequence). Trimming left V 2 bases short and J 1 base short, with 8 bases between. This CDR3 contains 14 residues. CDR3: CASSLLAAQETQYF. For the CDR3, the DNA is TGTGCCAGCAGTTTACTAGCCGCCCAAGAGACCCAGTACTTC.

DNA for the CDR3: TGTGCCAGCAGACAGGGGCGGGGTCCCTACGAGCAGTACTTC. This translates into CASRQGRGPYEQYF. The V gene is TRBV6-5, the J gene TRBJ2-7; possibly TRBD1 for D (7 bases). Germline CDR1 MNHEY, CDR2 SVGAGI. This CDR3 has 14 amino acids. The ends were cut back, 6 bases at V and 2 bases at J, with 14 bases in the middle.

This chain joins TRBV5-1 and TRBJ1-2; D call uncertain. The CDR3 extends over 14 amino acids. V lost 0 bases to trimming and J lost 8 bases, with 14 bases between them. Germline CDR1 and CDR2: SGHRS and YFSETQ. This CDR3 is CASSLESPDRGYTF. The CDR3 bases are TGCGCCAGCAGCTTGGAGAGCCCCGACCGGGGCTACACCTTC.

V is TRBV5-1 and J is TRBJ2-5, with 8 bases that match TRBD1. The CDR3 is made up of 15 amino acids. J gave up 5 bases and V 2 bases, and 8 bases lay outside the gene matches. Germline CDR1 is SGHRS and CDR2 is YFSETQ. In nucleotides, the CDR3 is TGCGCCAGCAGCTTCGGCCAGGGGGCGTCGGAGACCCAGTACTTC. Translated, it gives CASSFGQGASETQYF.

This clone was seen once. The chain recombines TRBV20-1 with TRBJ2-3; possibly TRBD2 for D (5 bases). The CDR3 covers 11 residues. CDR1 DFQATT and CDR2 SNEGSKA come from the germline V gene (reference sequence). This CDR3 reads CSSDSGDTQYF. The CDR3 DNA is TGCAGCAGTGACTCGGGGGATACGCAGTATTTT.

V is TRBV12-5 and J is TRBJ2-3, with D possibly matching TRBD1 (6 bases). Germline assignment: CDR1 LGHNT and CDR2 FRNRAP. This CDR3 has 13 residues. The germline V and J ends were trimmed by 5 bases and 6 bases, with 12 bases remaining between them. Written as DNA, the CDR3 is TGTGCTAGTGGTCCGTCAGGGGCTGATACGCAGTATTTT. As protein: CASGPSGADTQYF.

This chain links TRBV21-1 with TRBJ2-3; TRBD2, as called in the table, went unchecked against the DNA. TRBV21-1 is marked as a pseudogene. The CDR3 is 20 amino acids. In nucleotides, the CDR3 is TGTGCCAGCAGAGGGGGTTATCAGCGGGAATTTGATTTGGGCACAGATACGCAGTATTTT. It yields the protein CASRGGYQREFDLGTDTQYF.

The gene calls are TRBV7-9 and TRBJ1-1, with unresolved D. The CDR3 runs 14 residues. V was cut by 5 bases and J by 2 bases, with 12 bases left in between. The germline V gene has CDR1 SEHNR and CDR2 FQNEAQ (reference sequence). The CDR3: CASSISRGNTEAFF. The CDR3 bases are TGTGCCAGCAGCATATCCCGGGGAAACACTGAAGCTTTCTTT.

The chain has TRBV27 and TRBJ2-1; D is uncertain. The ends were cut back, 1 base at V and 1 base at J, with 8 bases in the middle. Per germline, CDR1 MNHEY and CDR2 SMNVEV (reference sequence). CDR3 size: 15 residues. CDR3 nucleotide sequence: TGTGCCAGCAGTTTATTCCGAAAGTCCTACAATGAGCAGTTCTTC. It specifies CASSLFRKSYNEQFF.